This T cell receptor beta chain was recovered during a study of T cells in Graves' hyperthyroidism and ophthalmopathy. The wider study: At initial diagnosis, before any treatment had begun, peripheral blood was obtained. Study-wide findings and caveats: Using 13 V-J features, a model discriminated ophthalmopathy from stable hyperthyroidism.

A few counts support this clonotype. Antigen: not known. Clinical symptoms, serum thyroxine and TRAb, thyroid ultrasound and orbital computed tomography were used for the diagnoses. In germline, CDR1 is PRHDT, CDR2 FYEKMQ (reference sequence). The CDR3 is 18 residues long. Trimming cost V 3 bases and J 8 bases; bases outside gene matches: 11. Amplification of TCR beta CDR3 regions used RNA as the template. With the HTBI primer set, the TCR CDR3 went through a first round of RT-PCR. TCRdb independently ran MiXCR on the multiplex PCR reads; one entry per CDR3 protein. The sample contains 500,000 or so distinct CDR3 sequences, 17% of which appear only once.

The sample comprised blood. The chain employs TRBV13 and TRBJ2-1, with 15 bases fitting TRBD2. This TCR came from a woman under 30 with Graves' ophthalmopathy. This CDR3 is CASSLGLAGGPISDEQFF. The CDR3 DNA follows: TGTGCCAGCAGCTTGGGACTAGCGGGGGGCCCGATATCCGATGAGCAGTTCTTC.